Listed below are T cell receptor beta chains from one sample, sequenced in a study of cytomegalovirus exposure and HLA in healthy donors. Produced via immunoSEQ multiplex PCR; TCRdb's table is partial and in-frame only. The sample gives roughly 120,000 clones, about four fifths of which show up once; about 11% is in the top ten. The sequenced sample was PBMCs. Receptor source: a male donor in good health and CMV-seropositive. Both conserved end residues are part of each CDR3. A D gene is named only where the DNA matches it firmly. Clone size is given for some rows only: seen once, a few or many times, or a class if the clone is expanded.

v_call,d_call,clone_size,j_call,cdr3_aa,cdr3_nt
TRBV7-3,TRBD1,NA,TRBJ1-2,CASSFAQDRVWGYTF,TGTGCCAGCAGCTTCGCCCAGGACAGGGTTTGGGGCTACACCTTC
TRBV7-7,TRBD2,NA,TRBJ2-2,CASSLGAGRAKNGELFF,TGTGCTAGCAGCTTAGGAGCCGGGAGGGCGAAGAACGGGGAGCTGTTTTTT
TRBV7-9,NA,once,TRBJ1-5,CASSLPGRHPSNQPQHF,TGTGCCAGCAGCTTACCGGGGAGGCACCCTAGCAATCAGCCCCAGCATTTT
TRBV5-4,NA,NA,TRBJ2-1,CASSLYYGRVNNEQFF,TGTGCCAGCAGCTTATATTACGGCAGGGTTAACAATGAGCAGTTCTTC
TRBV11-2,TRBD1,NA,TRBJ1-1,CASSWDRGGGTEAFF,TGTGCCAGCAGCTGGGACAGGGGAGGGGGCACTGAAGCTTTCTTT
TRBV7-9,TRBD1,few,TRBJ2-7,CASSWTGDEQYF,TGTGCCAGCAGCTGGACAGGGGATGAGCAGTACTTC
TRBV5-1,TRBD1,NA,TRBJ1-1,CASSLSGGNTEAFF,TGCGCCAGCAGCTTGTCAGGGGGTAACACTGAAGCTTTCTTT
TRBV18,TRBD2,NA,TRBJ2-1,CASSPGGGRAYNEQFF,TGTGCCAGCTCACCCGGTGGCGGGAGGGCCTACAATGAGCAGTTCTTC
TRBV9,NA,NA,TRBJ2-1,CASSVIGTPYNEQFF,TGTGCCAGCAGCGTAATTGGGACACCATACAATGAGCAGTTCTTC
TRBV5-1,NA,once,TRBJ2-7,CASSIGGDKGGQYF,TGCGCCAGCAGCATAGGGGGCGACAAGGGAGGGCAGTACTTC
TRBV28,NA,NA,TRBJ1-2,CASRLGYGYTF,TGTGCCAGCAGGCTAGGCTATGGCTACACCTTC
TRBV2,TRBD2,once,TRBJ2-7,CASNGGRAISYEQYF,TGTGCCAGCAACGGCGGGAGGGCTATCTCCTACGAGCAGTACTTC
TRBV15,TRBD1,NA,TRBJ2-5,CATSPMTGTLYAGTGKETQYF,TGTGCCACCAGCCCGATGACCGGCACCCTGTACGCCGGGACAGGGAAAGAGACCCAGTACTTC
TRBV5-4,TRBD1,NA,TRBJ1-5,CASSRDRSNQPQHF,TGTGCCAGCAGCCGGGACAGGAGCAATCAGCCCCAGCATTTT
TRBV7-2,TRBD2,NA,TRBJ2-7,CASSLGLGLAVYEQYF,TGTGCCAGCAGCTTAGGCCTGGGACTAGCGGTCTACGAGCAGTACTTC
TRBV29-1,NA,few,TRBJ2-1,CSAVNSYNEQFF,TGCAGCGCTGTAAATTCCTACAATGAGCAGTTCTTC
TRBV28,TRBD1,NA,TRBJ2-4,CASSVSGTGGRAKNIQYF,TGTGCCAGCAGTGTCTCCGGGACAGGGGGCAGAGCCAAAAACATTCAGTACTTC
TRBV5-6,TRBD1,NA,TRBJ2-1,CASSLGQGYNEQFF,TGTGCCAGCAGCTTGGGACAGGGATACAATGAGCAGTTCTTC
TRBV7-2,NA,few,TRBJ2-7,CASSFRYEQYF,TGTGCCAGCAGCTTCCGGTACGAGCAGTACTTC
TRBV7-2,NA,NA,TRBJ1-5,CASSLGTGSNQPQHF,TGTGCCAGCAGCTTAGGCACAGGGTCCAATCAGCCCCAGCATTTT
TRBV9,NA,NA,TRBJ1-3,CASSVEWRGPGNTIYF,TGTGCCAGCAGCGTAGAGTGGAGGGGACCTGGAAACACCATATATTTT
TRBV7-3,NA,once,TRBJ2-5,CASSRQGYQETQYF,TGTGCCAGCAGTCGCCAGGGATACCAAGAGACCCAGTACTTC
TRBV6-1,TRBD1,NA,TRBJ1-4,CASSGQGFGELFF,TGTGCCAGCAGTGGACAGGGCTTCGGGGAACTGTTTTTT
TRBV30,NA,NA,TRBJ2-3,CAWSVSSHTDTQYF,TGTGCCTGGAGTGTATCTAGCCACACAGATACGCAGTATTTT
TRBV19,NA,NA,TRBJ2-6,CASSEHSGANVLTF,TGTGCCAGTAGCGAGCACTCTGGGGCCAACGTCCTGACTTTC
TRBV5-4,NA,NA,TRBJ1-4,CASSRGRDSEKLFF,TGTGCCAGCAGCCGCGGGCGGGATAGTGAAAAACTGTTTTTT
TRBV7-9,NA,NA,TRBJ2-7,CASSPRTDGASYEQYF,TGTGCCAGCAGCCCCAGGACGGATGGGGCGTCCTACGAGCAGTACTTC
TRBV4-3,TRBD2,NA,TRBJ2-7,CASSQDRFGGRRSYEQYF,TGCGCCAGCAGCCAAGATAGATTTGGCGGGAGAAGGTCCTACGAGCAGTACTTC
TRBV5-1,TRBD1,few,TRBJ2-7,CASSLEGTGGVEQYF,TGCGCCAGCAGCTTGGAAGGGACAGGGGGCGTCGAGCAGTACTTC
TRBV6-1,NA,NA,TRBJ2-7,CASSEAGPGYEQYF,TGTGCCAGCAGTGAAGCGGGGCCCGGATACGAGCAGTACTTC
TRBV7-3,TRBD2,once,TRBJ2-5,CASSLTGTSFETQYF,TGTGCCAGCAGCTTAACCGGGACTAGCTTTGAGACCCAGTACTTC
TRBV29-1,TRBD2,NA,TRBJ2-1,CSARLATEQFF,TGCAGCGCCCGACTAGCGACTGAGCAGTTCTTC
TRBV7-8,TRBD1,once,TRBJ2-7,CASSLDGTGHYEQYF,TGTGCCAGCAGCTTAGACGGGACAGGGCACTACGAGCAGTACTTC
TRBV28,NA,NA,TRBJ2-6,CASSSLRELGSGANVLTF,TGTGCCAGCAGTTCCCTCCGAGAGCTAGGTTCTGGGGCCAACGTCCTGACTTTC
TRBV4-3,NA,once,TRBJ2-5,CASSIDTGQETQYF,TGCGCCAGCAGCATCGATACCGGTCAAGAGACCCAGTACTTC
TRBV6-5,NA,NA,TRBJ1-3,CASSWGQAGNTIYF,TGTGCCAGCAGCTGGGGGCAAGCTGGAAACACCATATATTTT
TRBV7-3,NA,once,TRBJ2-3,CASSLQRTDTQYF,TGTGCCAGCAGCTTACAGAGGACAGATACGCAGTATTTT
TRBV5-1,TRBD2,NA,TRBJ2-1,CASSLGSGRADEQFF,TGCGCCAGCAGCTTGGGTAGCGGGAGGGCCGATGAGCAGTTCTTC
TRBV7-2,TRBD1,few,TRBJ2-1,CASSFVRLGGFNEQFF,TGTGCCAGCAGCTTTGTGCGTCTAGGGGGCTTCAATGAGCAGTTCTTC
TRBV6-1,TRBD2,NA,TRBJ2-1,CASSEALAGPSGNEQFF,TGTGCCAGCAGTGAAGCACTAGCGGGACCCTCGGGAAATGAGCAGTTCTTC
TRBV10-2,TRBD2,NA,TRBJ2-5,CASSESPVVAGSKETQYF,TGCGCCAGCAGTGAGTCCCCCGTGGTAGCGGGAAGTAAAGAGACCCAGTACTTC
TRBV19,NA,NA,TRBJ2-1,CASSNEASGYNEQFF,TGTGCCAGTAGTAATGAAGCTAGTGGGTACAATGAGCAGTTCTTC
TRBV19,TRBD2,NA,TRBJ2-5,CASSMGLAGGTGETQYF,TGTGCCAGTAGTATGGGACTAGCGGGAGGTACTGGGGAGACCCAGTACTTC
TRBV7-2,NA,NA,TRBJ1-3,CASSPGQSRITIYF,TGTGCCAGCAGTCCCGGACAGAGTCGTATCACCATATATTTT
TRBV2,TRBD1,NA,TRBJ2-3,CASRAGQGWTDTQYF,TGTGCCAGCAGAGCAGGACAGGGATGGACAGATACGCAGTATTTT
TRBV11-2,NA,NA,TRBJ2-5,CASSSPRGVISEETQYF,TGTGCCAGCAGCTCCCCCCGCGGCGTGATTAGCGAAGAGACCCAGTACTTC
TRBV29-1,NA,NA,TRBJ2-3,CSVEDLTDTQYF,TGCAGCGTTGAAGATCTAACAGATACGCAGTATTTT